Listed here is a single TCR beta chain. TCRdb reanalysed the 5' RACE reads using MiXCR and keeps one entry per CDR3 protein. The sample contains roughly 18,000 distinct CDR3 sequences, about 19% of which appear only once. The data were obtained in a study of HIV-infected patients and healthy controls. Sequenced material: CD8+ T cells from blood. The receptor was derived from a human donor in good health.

The DNA for the CDR3 is TGTGCCAGCAGCTTTTCCTTGAGGGGCATGAACACTGAAGCTTTCTTT. Translating it yields CASSFSLRGMNTEAFF. The chain links TRBV11-3 to TRBJ1-1, with TRBD1 as a possible D gene (5 bases). This CDR3 has 16 residues. The V end lost 3 bases, the J end lost 0 bases, and 14 bases lay between the germline ends. Germline V CDR1 and CDR2: SGHNT, YENEEA.